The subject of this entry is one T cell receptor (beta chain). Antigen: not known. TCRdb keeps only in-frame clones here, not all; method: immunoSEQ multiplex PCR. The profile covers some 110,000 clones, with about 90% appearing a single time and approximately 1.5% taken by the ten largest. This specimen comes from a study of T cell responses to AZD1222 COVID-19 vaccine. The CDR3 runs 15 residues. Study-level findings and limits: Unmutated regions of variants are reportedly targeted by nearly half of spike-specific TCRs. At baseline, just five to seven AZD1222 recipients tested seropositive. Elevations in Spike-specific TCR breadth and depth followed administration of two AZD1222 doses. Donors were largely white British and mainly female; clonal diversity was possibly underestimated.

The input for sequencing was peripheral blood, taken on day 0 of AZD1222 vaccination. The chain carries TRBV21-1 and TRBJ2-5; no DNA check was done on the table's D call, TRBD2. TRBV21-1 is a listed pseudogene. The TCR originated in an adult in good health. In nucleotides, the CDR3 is TGTGCCAGCAGCACAACCCTAGCGGACCAAGAGACCCAGTACTTC. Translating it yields CASSTTLADQETQYF.